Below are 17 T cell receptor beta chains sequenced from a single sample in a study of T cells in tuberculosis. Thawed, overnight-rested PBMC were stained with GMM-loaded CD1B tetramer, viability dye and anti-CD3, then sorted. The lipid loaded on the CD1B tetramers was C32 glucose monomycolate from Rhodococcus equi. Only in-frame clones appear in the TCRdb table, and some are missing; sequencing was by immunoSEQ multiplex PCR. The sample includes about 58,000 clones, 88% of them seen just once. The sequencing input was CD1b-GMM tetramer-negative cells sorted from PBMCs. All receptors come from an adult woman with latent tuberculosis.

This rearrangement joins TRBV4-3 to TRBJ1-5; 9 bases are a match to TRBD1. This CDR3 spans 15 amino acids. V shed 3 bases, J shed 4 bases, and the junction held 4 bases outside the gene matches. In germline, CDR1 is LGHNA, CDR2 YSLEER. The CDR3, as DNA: TGCGCCAGCAGCCACTCGGGACAGGGAAATCAGCCCCAGCATTTT. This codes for CASSHSGQGNQPQHF.

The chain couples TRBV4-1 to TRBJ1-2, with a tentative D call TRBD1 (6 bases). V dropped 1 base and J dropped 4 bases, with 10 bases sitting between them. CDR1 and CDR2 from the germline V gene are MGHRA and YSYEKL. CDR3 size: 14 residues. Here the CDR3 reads CASSQVTGTYGYTF. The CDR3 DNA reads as TGCGCCAGCAGCCAAGTCACAGGGACCTATGGCTACACCTTC.

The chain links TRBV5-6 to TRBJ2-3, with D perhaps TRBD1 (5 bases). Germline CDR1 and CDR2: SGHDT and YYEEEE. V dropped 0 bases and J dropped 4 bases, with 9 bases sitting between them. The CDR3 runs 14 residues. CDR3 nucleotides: TGTGCCAGCAGCTTGGCCCAGGGTCCAGATACGCAGTATTTT. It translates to CASSLAQGPDTQYF.

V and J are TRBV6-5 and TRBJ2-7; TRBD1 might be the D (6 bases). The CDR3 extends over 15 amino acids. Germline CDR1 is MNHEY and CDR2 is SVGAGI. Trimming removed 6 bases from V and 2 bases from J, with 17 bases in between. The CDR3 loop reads CASSRDQQGPYEQYF. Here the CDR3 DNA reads TGTGCCAGCAGCCGAGACCAACAGGGACCCTACGAGCAGTACTTC.

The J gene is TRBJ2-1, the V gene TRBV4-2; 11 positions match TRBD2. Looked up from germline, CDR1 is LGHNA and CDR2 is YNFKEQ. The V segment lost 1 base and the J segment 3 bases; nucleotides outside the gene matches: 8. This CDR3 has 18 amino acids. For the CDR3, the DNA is TGTGCCAGCAGCCAAGCCTTAACTAGCGGGGGTTTCTACAATGAGCAGTTCTTC. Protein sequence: CASSQALTSGGFYNEQFF.

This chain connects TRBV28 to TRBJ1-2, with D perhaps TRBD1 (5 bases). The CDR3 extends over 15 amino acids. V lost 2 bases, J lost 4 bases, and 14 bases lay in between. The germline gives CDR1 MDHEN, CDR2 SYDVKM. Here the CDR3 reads CASSLGDRQTYGYTF. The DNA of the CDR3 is TGTGCCAGCAGTTTAGGGGATAGACAGACCTATGGCTACACCTTC.

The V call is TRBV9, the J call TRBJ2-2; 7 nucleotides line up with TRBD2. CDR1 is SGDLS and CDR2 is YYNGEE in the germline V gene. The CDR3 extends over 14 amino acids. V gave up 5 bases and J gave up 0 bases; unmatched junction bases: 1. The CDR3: CASRAGPNTGELFF. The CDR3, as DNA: TGTGCCAGCAGAGCGGGACCGAACACCGGGGAGCTGTTTTTT.

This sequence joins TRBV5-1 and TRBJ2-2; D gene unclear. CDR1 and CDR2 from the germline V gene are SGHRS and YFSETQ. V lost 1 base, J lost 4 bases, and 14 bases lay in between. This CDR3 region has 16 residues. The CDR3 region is CASSLSVGASTGELFF. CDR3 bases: TGCGCCAGCAGCTTGTCCGTCGGAGCGAGCACCGGGGAGCTGTTTTTT.

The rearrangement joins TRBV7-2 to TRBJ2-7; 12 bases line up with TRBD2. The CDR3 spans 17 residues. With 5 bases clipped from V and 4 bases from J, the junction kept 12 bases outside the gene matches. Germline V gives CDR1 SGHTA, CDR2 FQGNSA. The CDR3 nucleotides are TGTGCCAGCAGCCCACGGCGAGGACTAGCGGGAAGGTACGAGCAGTACTTC. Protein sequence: CASSPRRGLAGRYEQYF.

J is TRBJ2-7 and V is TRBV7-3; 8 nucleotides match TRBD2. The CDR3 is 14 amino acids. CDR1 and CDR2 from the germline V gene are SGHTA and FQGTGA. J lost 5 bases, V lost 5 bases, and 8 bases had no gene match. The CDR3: CASSPTGGGHEQYF. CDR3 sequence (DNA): TGTGCCAGCAGCCCTACGGGGGGGGGCCACGAGCAGTACTTC.

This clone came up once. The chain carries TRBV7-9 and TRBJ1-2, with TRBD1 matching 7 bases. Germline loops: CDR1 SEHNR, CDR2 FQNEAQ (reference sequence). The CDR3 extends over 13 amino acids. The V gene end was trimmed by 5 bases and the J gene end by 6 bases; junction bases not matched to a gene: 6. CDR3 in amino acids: CASSTGQTDGYTF. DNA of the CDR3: TGTGCCAGCAGCACGGGACAGACCGATGGCTACACCTTC.

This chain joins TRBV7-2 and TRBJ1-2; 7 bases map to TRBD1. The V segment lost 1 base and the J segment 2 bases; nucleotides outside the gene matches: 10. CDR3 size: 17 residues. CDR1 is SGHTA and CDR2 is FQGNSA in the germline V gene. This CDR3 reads CASSLGFGGGANYGYTF. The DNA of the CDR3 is TGTGCCAGCAGCTTAGGATTCGGAGGGGGCGCCAACTATGGCTACACCTTC.

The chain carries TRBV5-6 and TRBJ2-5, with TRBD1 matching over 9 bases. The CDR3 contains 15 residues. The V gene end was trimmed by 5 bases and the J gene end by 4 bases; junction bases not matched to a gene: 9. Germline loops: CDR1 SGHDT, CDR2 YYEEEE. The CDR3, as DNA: TGTGCCAGCAGTCGGGGACAGGGAATGGTAGAGACCCAGTACTTC. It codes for CASSRGQGMVETQYF.

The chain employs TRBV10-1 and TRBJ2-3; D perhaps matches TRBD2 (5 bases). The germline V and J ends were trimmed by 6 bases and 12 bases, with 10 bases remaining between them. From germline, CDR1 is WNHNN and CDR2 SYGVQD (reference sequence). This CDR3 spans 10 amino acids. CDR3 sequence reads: CASRLDSQYF. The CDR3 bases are TGCGCCAGCAGGTTGGACTCTCAGTATTTT.

CDR3: CASSYGPRTGDTGELFF. The CDR3 DNA reads TGCGCCAGCAGCTACGGCCCGAGGACAGGGGATACCGGGGAGCTGTTTTTT. This chain joins TRBV5-1 and TRBJ2-2; 9 positions match TRBD1. Germline values: CDR1 SGHRS, CDR2 YFSETQ. V lost 3 bases and J lost 5; bases outside the gene matches: 11. The CDR3 contains 17 residues.

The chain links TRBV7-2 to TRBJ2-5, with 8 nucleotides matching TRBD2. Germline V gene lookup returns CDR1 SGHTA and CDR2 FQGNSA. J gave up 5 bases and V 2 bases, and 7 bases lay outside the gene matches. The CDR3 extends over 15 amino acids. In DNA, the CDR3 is TGTGCCAGCAGCTTATCCGGGGGGGTTGTGGAGACCCAGTACTTC. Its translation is CASSLSGGVVETQYF.

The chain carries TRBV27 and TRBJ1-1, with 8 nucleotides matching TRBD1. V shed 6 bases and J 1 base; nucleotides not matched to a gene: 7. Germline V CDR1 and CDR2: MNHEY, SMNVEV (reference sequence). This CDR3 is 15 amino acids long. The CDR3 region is CASSRPTGANTEAFF. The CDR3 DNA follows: TGTGCCAGCAGCCGACCGACAGGGGCGAACACTGAAGCTTTCTTT.